This T cell receptor (beta chain) was documented in a study of blood T cell repertoires in COVID-19. Study information: The origin of the acute and convalescent COVID-19 samples was the United States, Italy and Spain. PBMCs, B-cell-depleted T cells, or T cells provided the cDNA or gDNA that made up the material.

In the study's own analysis: Reference gene primer amplification gave estimated nucleated cell counts. Sequencing used immunoSEQ multiplex PCR; TCRdb keeps in-frame clones, though not all of them. V, J and clone size were drawn from that table, and D and trimming were deduced from the DNA. The sample shows over 400,000 clones, approximately 90% of them seen only once. The CDR3 runs 13 residues. CDR1 ENHRY and CDR2 SYGVKD come from the germline V gene. The junction had 6 bases not matched to a gene; V was cut back by 6 bases and J by 7 bases. This TCR derives from a woman aged 25 to 39 with active or convalescent COVID-19. Source material: peripheral blood. The rearrangement uses TRBV10-3 and TRBJ2-4; 7 positions match TRBD1. CDR3 coding DNA: TGTGCCATCAGCCCCGGGACAGCCAACATTCAGTACTTC. Protein sequence: CAISPGTANIQYF.